The next 31 T cell receptor beta chains were all read from a single sample in a study of cytomegalovirus exposure and HLA in healthy donors. This PCR relied on a set of 60 Vbeta primers and 13 Jbeta primers. Measured with immunoSEQ multiplex PCR; TCRdb has only the in-frame clones, and not every one. The sample carries about 85,000 clones, around four fifths recorded once. The sample consisted of PBMCs. The receptor source for this set is a boy younger than 18 in good health and CMV-seronegative.

This chain links TRBV10-3 with TRBJ1-6; possibly TRBD1 for D (6 bases). The germline V and J ends were trimmed by 6 bases and 4 bases, with 22 bases remaining between them. This CDR3 region has 18 residues. Germline V lookup: CDR1 ENHRY, CDR2 SYGVKD. In DNA, the CDR3 is TGTGCCATCAGCCGCAACCGCAGAGAGGGGGAGTATAATTCACCCCTCCACTTT. It yields the protein CAISRNRREGEYNSPLHF.

The V call is TRBV6-1, the J call TRBJ1-5, with 9 bases aligning to TRBD1. CDR1 and CDR2 (germline): MNHNS, SASEGT. The V segment lost 10 bases and the J segment 6 bases; nucleotides outside the gene matches: 7. The CDR3 covers 13 residues. This CDR3 is CATVGTGPQPQHF. In DNA form, the CDR3 reads TGTGCCACGGTCGGGACAGGGCCTCAGCCCCAGCATTTT.

V usage is TRBV6-6 and J usage is TRBJ2-3; no firm D call. Germline V gives CDR1 MNHNY, CDR2 SVGAGI (reference sequence). This CDR3 is 14 amino acids long. V was shortened by 2 bases and J by 0 bases, with 6 bases between the two germline ends. The CDR3 DNA reads as TGTGCCAGCAGTTACGCGGCTAGCACAGATACGCAGTATTTT. The encoded protein is CASSYAASTDTQYF.

The chain couples TRBV15 to TRBJ2-3, with 7 bases lining up with TRBD2. Trimming took 5 bases from V and 2 from J; bases not matched to a gene: 4. CDR3 length: 14 amino acids. Germline CDR1 reads LNHNV; CDR2 reads YYDKDF (reference sequence). The CDR3 sequence: CATSPGRATDTQYF. The DNA for the CDR3 is TGTGCCACCAGCCCAGGGAGGGCCACAGATACGCAGTATTTT.

V is TRBV2 and J is TRBJ1-2, with D hard to call. Germline values: CDR1 SNHLY, CDR2 FYNNEI. The CDR3 contains 13 residues. V gave up 2 bases and J gave up 4 bases, with 8 bases separating them. CDR3 DNA: TGTGCCAGCAGTGAACAACGGGTCTATGGCTACACCTTC. Protein: CASSEQRVYGYTF.

This rearrangement joins TRBV6-5 to TRBJ1-2; D remains ambiguous. The CDR3 extends over 13 amino acids. Germline CDR1 is MNHEY and CDR2 is SVGAGI. Trimming removed 5 bases at V and 5 bases at J, with 12 bases between. The CDR3 region has the DNA TGTGCCAGCAGTCCGACTGAATCTTATGGCTACACCTTC. Encoded protein: CASSPTESYGYTF.

The chain recombines TRBV27 with TRBJ2-5; unclear D gene. Germline CDR1 reads MNHEY; CDR2 reads SMNVEV (reference sequence). CDR3 length equals 13 residues. Trimming took off 5 bases at V and 5 bases at J, with 12 bases between the two ends. The CDR3 DNA follows: TGTGCCAGCAGTCCTCGAAGCTGGGAGACCCAGTACTTC. Its protein product is CASSPRSWETQYF.

The chain carries TRBV30 and TRBJ1-4, with D perhaps matching TRBD1 (6 bases). From germline, CDR1 is GTSNPN and CDR2 SVGIG (reference sequence). V was clipped by 5 bases and J by 0 bases, with 28 bases between them. CDR3 length: 20 amino acids. CDR3 nucleotide sequence: TGTGCCTGGGGACCGCCGGGACACCTACCAAACCGGGCAACTAATGAAAAACTGTTTTTT. It encodes CAWGPPGHLPNRATNEKLFF.

V gene TRBV25-1 combines with J gene TRBJ1-1; TRBD1 aligns across 7 bases. This CDR3 region has 14 residues. Trimming cost V 6 bases and J 11 bases; bases outside gene matches: 15. CDR1 and CDR2 (germline): MGHDK, SYGVNS. The CDR3 here is CASRPGGTPGGAFF. DNA for the CDR3: TGTGCCAGCAGACCAGGGGGTACCCCTGGAGGGGCTTTCTTT.

This clone appeared a few times. The V call is TRBV4-3, the J call TRBJ1-1; no definite D call. There are 13 residues in the CDR3. V dropped 4 bases and J dropped 4 bases, with 10 bases sitting between them. The V gene's germline CDR1 is LGHNA and CDR2 YSLEER. This CDR3 reads CASSPRGSTEAFF. In DNA form, the CDR3 reads TGCGCCAGCAGCCCGAGAGGGAGCACTGAAGCTTTCTTT.

The chain joins TRBV30 to TRBJ2-7; D is possibly TRBD1 (6 bases). CDR1 is GTSNPN and CDR2 is SVGIG in the germline V gene (reference sequence). This CDR3 comprises 14 residues. Trimming cost V 3 bases and J 0 bases, with 12 bases left between them. This CDR3 reads CAWRDSLSSYEQYF. CDR3 coding DNA: TGTGCCTGGAGGGACAGCTTAAGCTCCTACGAGCAGTACTTC.

This clone came up a few times. This chain links TRBV10-2 with TRBJ2-1; 12 nucleotides match TRBD2. V trimming: 0 bases; J trimming: 7 bases; junction bases outside the gene matches: 4. Germline values: CDR1 WSHSY, CDR2 SAAADI. The CDR3 is 16 amino acids. The CDR3 nucleotides are TGCGCCAGCAGTGAGTCAGGACTAGCGGGGTGGAATGAGCAGTTCTTC. As protein: CASSESGLAGWNEQFF.

The rearrangement links TRBV5-1 to TRBJ1-2; possible D gene TRBD1, 5 bases. V was shortened by 0 bases and J by 3 bases, with 9 bases between the two germline ends. This CDR3 spans 14 amino acids. Germline V CDR1 and CDR2: SGHRS, YFSETQ. CDR3 in amino acids: CASSLGQGYYGYTF. The CDR3 nucleotides are TGCGCCAGCAGCTTGGGCCAGGGATACTATGGCTACACCTTC.

The rearrangement uses TRBV28 and TRBJ2-3; TRBD1 matches at 11 bases. The CDR3 sequence is 16 residues long. CDR1 is MDHEN, CDR2 SYDVKM, per germline. Unmatched junction bases numbered 8, after V lost 5 bases and J lost 4 bases. The CDR3, as DNA: TGTGCCAGCAGTGCCACCGGGACAGGGGGGGCAGATACGCAGTATTTT. Its translation: CASSATGTGGADTQYF.

V gene TRBV7-2 combines with J gene TRBJ2-7; 8 nucleotides agree with TRBD2. The germline gives CDR1 SGHTA, CDR2 FQGNSA. The CDR3 sequence is 14 residues long. The ends lost 8 bases at V and 3 bases at J; junction bases unmatched: 9. This CDR3 is CASGPREGSYEQYF. The CDR3 coding sequence is TGTGCCAGCGGTCCACGGGAGGGTAGCTACGAGCAGTACTTC.

The genes are TRBV6-1 and TRBJ2-1, with a tentative D call TRBD2 (6 bases). Germline CDR1 reads MNHNS; CDR2 reads SASEGT. Trimming left V 2 bases short and J 8 bases short, with 16 bases between. CDR3 length: 15 residues. CDR3 sequence (DNA): TGTGCCAGCAGTGAATACCGGGAGTTGGGGGATGAGCAGTTCTTC. Translating it yields CASSEYRELGDEQFF.

This clone was seen more than once but under ten times. The rearrangement joins TRBV6-4 to TRBJ1-1, with 9 bases aligning to TRBD1. This CDR3 is built from 15 residues. Trimming removed 6 bases from V and 1 base from J; junction bases left unmatched: 6. The germline CDR1 and CDR2 sequences are MRHNA and SNTAGT. The chain's CDR3 is CASRPTGGGNTEAFF. The CDR3 bases are TGTGCCAGCAGGCCGACAGGGGGTGGGAACACTGAAGCTTTCTTT.

This rearrangement joins TRBV10-2 to TRBJ2-7, with TRBD1 as a possible D gene (6 bases). Trimming removed 2 bases at V and 3 bases at J, with 11 bases between. Germline-derived CDR1 and CDR2 are WSHSY and SAAADI. The CDR3 length is 14 residues. As DNA, the CDR3 is TGCGCCAGCAGTGAGGGCAGGGGTTTCTACGAGCAGTACTTC. This sequence encodes CASSEGRGFYEQYF.

Only a few counts were recorded for this clone. The chain joins TRBV5-1 to TRBJ2-1; 8 bases align to TRBD2. This CDR3 has 15 residues. Per germline, CDR1 SGHRS and CDR2 YFSETQ. V trimming: 2 bases; J trimming: 2 bases; junction bases outside the gene matches: 3. CDR3 in DNA: TGCGCCAGCAGCTTTTCGGGGGGGGCCTACAATGAGCAGTTCTTC. Its protein product is CASSFSGGAYNEQFF.

The chain recombines TRBV6-6 with TRBJ1-1; D is unresolved. Trimming pared 5 bases from V and 1 base from J, leaving 5 bases between. The CDR3 runs 12 residues. The germline gives CDR1 MNHNY, CDR2 SVGAGI (reference sequence). CDR3 in amino acids: CASSHKNTEAFF. The CDR3 DNA reads TGTGCCAGCAGTCACAAGAACACTGAAGCTTTCTTT.

The rearrangement uses TRBV4-1 and TRBJ1-5, with D unresolved. The CDR3 consists of 12 residues. Per germline, CDR1 MGHRA and CDR2 YSYEKL. Trimming took off 1 base at V and 5 bases at J, with 3 bases between the two ends. DNA for the CDR3: TGCGCCAGCAGCCAAGGAGATCAGCCCCAGCATTTT. Translation: CASSQGDQPQHF.

This clone was seen a handful of times. J is TRBJ2-3 and V is TRBV5-6; 10 bases map to TRBD2. Germline lookup yields CDR1 SGHDT and CDR2 YYEEEE. V lost 5 bases, J lost 0 bases, and 15 bases stayed unmatched. This CDR3 has 19 amino acids. The CDR3 sequence: CASRFGFLAGVVSTDTQYF. For the CDR3, the DNA is TGTGCCAGCAGGTTTGGATTCCTAGCGGGAGTAGTGAGCACAGATACGCAGTATTTT.

This chain links TRBV7-2 with TRBJ1-6; the D gene is possibly TRBD1 (6 bases). Germline CDR1 reads SGHTA; CDR2 reads FQGNSA. The CDR3 spans 15 residues. V shed 0 bases and J shed 3 bases, with 6 bases lying between them. CDR3 nucleotides: TGTGCCAGCAGCTTAGCAGGGGGCTATAATTCACCCCTCCACTTT. It translates to CASSLAGGYNSPLHF.

This chain's CDR3 is CASSYSGVYSNQPQHF. DNA for the CDR3: TGTGCCAGCAGCTACTCGGGGGTTTATAGCAATCAGCCCCAGCATTTT. The rearrangement links TRBV7-2 to TRBJ1-5; possibly TRBD1 for D (5 bases). The CDR3 covers 16 residues. V gave up 4 bases and J gave up 0 bases, with 13 bases separating them. Germline V gene data show CDR1 as SGHTA and CDR2 as FQGNSA.

In this sample, this clone turned up once. Other nucleotide sequences from this sample produce the same CDR3. The rearrangement uses TRBV28 and TRBJ1-5, with 7 positions matching TRBD1. This CDR3 has 15 amino acids. Germline lookup yields CDR1 MDHEN and CDR2 SYDVKM. V lost 2 bases, J lost 2 bases, and 3 bases stayed unmatched. The CDR3 loop is CASSLTGARNQPQHF. The DNA for the CDR3 is TGTGCCAGCAGTTTAACAGGGGCACGCAATCAGCCCCAGCATTTT.

The rearrangement joins TRBV14 to TRBJ2-1, with D tentatively TRBD2 (6 bases). The CDR3 totals 16 residues. V was pared by 0 bases and J by 3 bases, with 12 bases between. Looked up from germline, CDR1 is SGHDN and CDR2 is FVKESK. CDR3 nucleotide sequence: TGTGCCAGCAGCCAAGATTACGGGGAGGACTACAATGAGCAGTTCTTC. It encodes CASSQDYGEDYNEQFF.

The J gene is TRBJ1-1, the V gene TRBV7-8; no reliable D call. This CDR3 has 16 amino acids. V lost 5 bases and J lost 0, with 16 bases in between. Germline lookup yields CDR1 SGHVS and CDR2 FQNEAQ. CDR3 amino acids: CASSPGSNGLNTEAFF. In nucleotides, the CDR3 is TGTGCCAGCAGCCCCGGGAGTAATGGCCTGAACACTGAAGCTTTCTTT.

This chain joins TRBV19 and TRBJ1-1, with 7 bases aligning to TRBD1. There are 14 residues in the CDR3. V lost 4 bases, J lost 5 bases, and 7 bases stayed unmatched. Germline assignment: CDR1 LNHDA and CDR2 SQIVND (reference sequence). The CDR3 DNA reads as TGTGCCAGTAGTAGAACAGGGGATGGAACTGAAGCTTTCTTT. This sequence encodes CASSRTGDGTEAFF.

The V and J genes are TRBV16 and TRBJ1-5; D perhaps matches TRBD1 (5 bases). The V end lost 3 bases, the J end lost 0 bases, and 15 bases lay between the germline ends. The CDR3 extends over 17 amino acids. Per germline, CDR1 KGHSY and CDR2 FQNENV. CDR3 loop: CASSHRRQPYSNQPQHF. The CDR3 DNA reads as TGTGCCAGCAGCCATCGTAGACAGCCTTATAGCAATCAGCCCCAGCATTTT.

The chain combines TRBV18 with TRBJ2-7; 10 positions match TRBD1. Trimming took 6 bases from V and 3 from J; bases not matched to a gene: 5. CDR1 is KGHSH, CDR2 LQKENI, per germline. The CDR3 has 14 amino acids. CDR3 coding DNA: TGTGCCAGCTCCCGTGGACAGGGGGGCTACGAGCAGTACTTC. The encoded protein is CASSRGQGGYEQYF.

This clone showed up just once. The chain carries TRBV9 and TRBJ2-5; 16 bases agree with TRBD2. CDR1 and CDR2 (germline): SGDLS, YYNGEE. The CDR3 sequence is 18 residues long. V was pared by 0 bases and J by 5 bases, with 7 bases of the junction left unmatched. CDR3 protein: CASSVDEGTSGRAETQYF. The CDR3, as DNA: TGTGCCAGCAGCGTAGATGAAGGGACTAGCGGGAGGGCTGAGACCCAGTACTTC.